The T cell receptor (beta chain) described here comes from a study of T cell responses to AZD1222 COVID-19 vaccine. TCRdb's table, derived via immunoSEQ multiplex PCR, lists solely in-frame clones and lacks some. The sample lists 96,000 or so clones; roughly nine tenths were seen once. The trim removed 1 base at V and 6 bases at J, leaving 16 bases unmatched. The CDR3 extends over 19 amino acids. The germline CDR1 and CDR2 sequences are KGHSH and LQKENI. The V gene is TRBV18, the J gene TRBJ1-1; TRBD1 agrees at 11 bases. Sequenced material: peripheral blood, taken on day 0 of AZD1222 vaccination. The sequence was collected from an adult in good health. The CDR3 loop reads CASSPLTPGQGVQSAEAFF. The CDR3 DNA sequence: TGTGCCAGCTCACCACTAACACCGGGACAGGGGGTGCAATCTGCTGAAGCTTTCTTT.